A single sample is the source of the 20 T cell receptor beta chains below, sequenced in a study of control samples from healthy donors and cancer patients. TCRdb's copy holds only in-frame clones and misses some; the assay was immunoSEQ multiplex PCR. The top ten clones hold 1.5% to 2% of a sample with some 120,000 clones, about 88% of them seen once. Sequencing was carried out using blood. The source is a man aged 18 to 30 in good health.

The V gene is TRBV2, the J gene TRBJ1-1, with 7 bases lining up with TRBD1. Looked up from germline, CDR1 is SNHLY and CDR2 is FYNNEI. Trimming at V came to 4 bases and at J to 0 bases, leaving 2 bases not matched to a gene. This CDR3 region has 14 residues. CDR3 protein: CASSGQGMNTEAFF. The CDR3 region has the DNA TGTGCCAGCAGTGGACAGGGAATGAACACTGAAGCTTTCTTT.

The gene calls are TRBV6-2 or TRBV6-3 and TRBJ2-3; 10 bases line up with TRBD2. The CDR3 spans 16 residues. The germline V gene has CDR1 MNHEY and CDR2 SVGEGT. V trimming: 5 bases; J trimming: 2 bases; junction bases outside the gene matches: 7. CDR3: CASSAGLAVVTDTQYF. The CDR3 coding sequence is TGTGCCAGCAGTGCCGGACTAGCGGTAGTCACAGATACGCAGTATTTT.

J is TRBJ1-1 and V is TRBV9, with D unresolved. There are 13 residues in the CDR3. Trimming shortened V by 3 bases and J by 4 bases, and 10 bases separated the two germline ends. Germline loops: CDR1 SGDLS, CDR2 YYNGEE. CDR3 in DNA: TGTGCCAGCAGCGGTCACGGGGTCACTGAAGCTTTCTTT. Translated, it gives CASSGHGVTEAFF.

CDR3 residues: CASSLTGLETQYF. The CDR3 DNA sequence: TGCGCCAGCAGCTTGACAGGGCTAGAGACCCAGTACTTC. V and J are TRBV5-1 and TRBJ2-5; D possibly corresponds to TRBD1 (6 bases). The V gene's germline CDR1 is SGHRS and CDR2 YFSETQ. The length of the CDR3 is 13 residues. V was shortened by 1 base and J by 4 bases, with 8 bases between the two germline ends.

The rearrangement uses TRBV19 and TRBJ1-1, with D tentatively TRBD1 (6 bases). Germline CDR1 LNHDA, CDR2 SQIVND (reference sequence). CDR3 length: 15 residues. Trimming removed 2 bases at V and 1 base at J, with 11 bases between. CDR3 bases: TGTGCCAGTAGTATAAACAGGGTGAGGAACACTGAAGCTTTCTTT. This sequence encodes CASSINRVRNTEAFF.

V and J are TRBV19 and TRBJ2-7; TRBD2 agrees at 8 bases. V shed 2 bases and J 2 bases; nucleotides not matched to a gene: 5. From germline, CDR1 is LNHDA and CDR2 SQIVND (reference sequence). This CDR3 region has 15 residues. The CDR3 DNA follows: TGTGCCAGTAGTATAAGCGGCGGGAGGACCTACGAGCAGTACTTC. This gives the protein CASSISGGRTYEQYF.

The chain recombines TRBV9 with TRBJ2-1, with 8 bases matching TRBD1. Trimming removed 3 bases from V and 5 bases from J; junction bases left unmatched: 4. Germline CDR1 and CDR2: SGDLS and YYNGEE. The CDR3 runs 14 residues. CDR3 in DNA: TGTGCCAGCAGCGAGACAGGGGCGGACAATGAGCAGTTCTTC. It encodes CASSETGADNEQFF. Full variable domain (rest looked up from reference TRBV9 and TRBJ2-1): DSGVTQTPKHLITATGQRVTLRCSPRSGDLSVYWYQQSLDQGLQFLIQYYNGEERAKGNILERFSAQQFPDLHSELNLSSLELGDSALYFCASSETGADNEQFFGPGTRLTVL.

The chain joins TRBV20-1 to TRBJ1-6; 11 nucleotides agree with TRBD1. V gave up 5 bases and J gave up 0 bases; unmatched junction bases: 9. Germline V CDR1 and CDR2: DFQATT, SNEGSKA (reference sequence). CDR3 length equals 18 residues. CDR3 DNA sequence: TGCAGTGCTGGTGGACAGGGGGCTCTGAGCTCCTATAATTCACCCCTCCACTTT. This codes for CSAGGQGALSSYNSPLHF.

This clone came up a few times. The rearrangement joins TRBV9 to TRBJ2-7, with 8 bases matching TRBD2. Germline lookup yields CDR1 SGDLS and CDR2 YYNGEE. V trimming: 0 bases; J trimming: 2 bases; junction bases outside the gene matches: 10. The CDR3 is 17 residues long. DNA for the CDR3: TGTGCCAGCAGCGTAGCCCCGTTCGGAGCGGGGGCCTACGAGCAGTACTTC. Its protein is CASSVAPFGAGAYEQYF. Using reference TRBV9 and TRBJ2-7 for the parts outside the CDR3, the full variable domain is DSGVTQTPKHLITATGQRVTLRCSPRSGDLSVYWYQQSLDQGLQFLIQYYNGEERAKGNILERFSAQQFPDLHSELNLSSLELGDSALYFCASSVAPFGAGAYEQYFGPGTRLTVT.

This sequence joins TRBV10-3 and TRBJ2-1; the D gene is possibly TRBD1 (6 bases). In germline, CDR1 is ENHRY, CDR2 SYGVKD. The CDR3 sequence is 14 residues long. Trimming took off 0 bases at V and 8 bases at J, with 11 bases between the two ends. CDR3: CAISESAQGDEQFF. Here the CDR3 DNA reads TGTGCCATCAGTGAGTCCGCACAGGGCGATGAGCAGTTCTTC.

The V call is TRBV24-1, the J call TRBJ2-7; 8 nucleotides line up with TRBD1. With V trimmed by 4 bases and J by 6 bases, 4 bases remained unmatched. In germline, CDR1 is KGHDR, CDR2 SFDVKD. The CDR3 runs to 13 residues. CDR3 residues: CATSEGTGGEQYF. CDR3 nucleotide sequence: TGTGCCACCAGTGAAGGGACAGGCGGCGAGCAGTACTTC.

The CDR3 region is CASMLQGTYSNQPQHF. The CDR3, as DNA: TGTGCCAGCATGCTCCAGGGAACTTATAGCAATCAGCCCCAGCATTTT. The gene calls are TRBV27 and TRBJ1-5, with D perhaps matching TRBD1 (5 bases). With 7 bases removed from V and 0 bases from J, the gap between germline ends came to 16 bases. Germline V CDR1 and CDR2: MNHEY, SMNVEV (reference sequence). This CDR3 region has 16 residues.

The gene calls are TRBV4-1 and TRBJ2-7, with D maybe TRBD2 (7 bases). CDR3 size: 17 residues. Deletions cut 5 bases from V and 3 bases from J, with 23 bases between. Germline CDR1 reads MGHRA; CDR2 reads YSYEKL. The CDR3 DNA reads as TGCGCCAGCAGCTCACGAGGGCGGGGGCAAGCGGACTACGAGCAGTACTTC. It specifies CASSSRGRGQADYEQYF.

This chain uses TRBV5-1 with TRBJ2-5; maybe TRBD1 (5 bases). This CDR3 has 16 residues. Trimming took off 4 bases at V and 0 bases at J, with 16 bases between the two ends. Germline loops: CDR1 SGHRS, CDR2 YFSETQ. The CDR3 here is CASSTQGGGHQETQYF. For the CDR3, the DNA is TGCGCCAGCAGCACTCAGGGCGGCGGACACCAAGAGACCCAGTACTTC.

CDR3 sequence (DNA): TGCGCCAGCAGCTTGAGGGCGGACAGATTCACCGGGGAGCTGTTTTTT. Residues: CASSLRADRFTGELFF. The genes are TRBV5-1 and TRBJ2-2; weak D call: TRBD1 (6 bases). There are 16 residues in the CDR3. Trimming stripped 1 base from V and 4 bases from J, with 14 bases between. Germline CDR1 reads SGHRS; CDR2 reads YFSETQ.

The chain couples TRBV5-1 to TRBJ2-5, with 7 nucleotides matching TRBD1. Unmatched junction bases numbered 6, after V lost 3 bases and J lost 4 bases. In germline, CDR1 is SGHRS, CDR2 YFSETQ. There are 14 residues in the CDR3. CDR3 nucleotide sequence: TGCGCCAGCAGCTCTGGGGACAGTCGAGAGACCCAGTACTTC. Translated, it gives CASSSGDSRETQYF.

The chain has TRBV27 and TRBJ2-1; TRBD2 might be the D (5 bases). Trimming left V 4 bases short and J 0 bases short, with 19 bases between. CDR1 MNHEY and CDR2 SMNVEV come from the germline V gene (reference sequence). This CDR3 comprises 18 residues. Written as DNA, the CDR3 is TGTGCCAGCAGTTCCACCCACAGCGGTGCCCTCTCCTACAATGAGCAGTTCTTC. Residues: CASSSTHSGALSYNEQFF.

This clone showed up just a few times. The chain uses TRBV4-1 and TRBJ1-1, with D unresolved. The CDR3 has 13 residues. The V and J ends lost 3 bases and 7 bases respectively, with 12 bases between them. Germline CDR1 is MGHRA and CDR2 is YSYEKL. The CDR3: CASSQPDRVEAFF. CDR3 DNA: TGCGCCAGCAGCCAGCCGGACCGTGTTGAAGCTTTCTTT.

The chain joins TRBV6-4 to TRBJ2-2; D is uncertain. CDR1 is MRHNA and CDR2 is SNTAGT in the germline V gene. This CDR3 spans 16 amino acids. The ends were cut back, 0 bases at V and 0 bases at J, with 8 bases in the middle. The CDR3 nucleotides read TGTGCCAGCAGTGACTCAGGGCAGACGAACACCGGGGAGCTGTTTTTT. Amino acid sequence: CASSDSGQTNTGELFF.

CDR3 nucleotide sequence: TGTGCCAGCAGTTATTTCAACGGGGGCACTGAAGCTTTCTTT. Its translation is CASSYFNGGTEAFF. The chain couples TRBV6-6 to TRBJ1-1, with D perhaps TRBD1 (5 bases). Germline CDR1 reads MNHNY; CDR2 reads SVGAGI (reference sequence). The CDR3 runs 14 residues. V lost 3 bases to trimming and J lost 4 bases, with 12 bases between them.